The 6 T cell receptor beta chains below all came from one sample that was sequenced in a study of Graves' ophthalmopathy and Graves' hyperthyroidism. From RNA, the CDR3 regions of TCR beta chains were amplified and sequenced. RT-PCR in the first round used HTBI primers; a second-round multiplex PCR followed. MiXCR, applied by TCRdb to the multiplex PCR reads, yields one record per CDR3 protein. The sample carries about 170,000 distinct CDR3 sequences, around two fifths recorded once. The sample comprised peripheral blood. These receptors were taken from a woman between 35 and 50 years old with Graves' ophthalmopathy.

This clonotype was recorded at least ten times. The chain carries TRBV20-1 and TRBJ2-7, with 7 nucleotides matching TRBD1. Unmatched junction bases numbered 14, after V lost 5 bases and J lost 4 bases. This CDR3 spans 15 amino acids. Germline lookup yields CDR1 DFQATT and CDR2 SNEGSKA (reference sequence). CDR3 coding DNA: TGCAGTGCTGGGATACCGGGACAGTTTGTTTACGAGCAGTACTTC. It is translated as CSAGIPGQFVYEQYF.

This clonotype has just a few counts. The chain combines TRBV12-3 or TRBV12-4 with TRBJ2-7; TRBD1 agrees at 9 bases. The CDR3 is made up of 15 amino acids. V was pared by 10 bases and J by 2 bases, with 12 bases of the junction left unmatched. CDR3 sequence reads: CATQAGQGMTYEQYF. The CDR3 DNA sequence: TGTGCCACCCAAGCGGGACAGGGTATGACCTACGAGCAGTACTTC.

V is TRBV7-3 and J is TRBJ1-6; no clear D gene. The CDR3 covers 14 residues. CDR1 and CDR2 (germline): SGHTA, FQGTGA. Trimming left V 3 bases short and J 7 bases short, with 10 bases between. In DNA, the CDR3 is TGTGCCAGCAGCTTTCGGGCTCCGAATTCACCCCTCCACTTT. It codes for CASSFRAPNSPLHF.

This clonotype was seen at least ten times. V gene TRBV6-2 or TRBV6-3 combines with J gene TRBJ2-7, with TRBD1 matching over 7 bases. Germline-derived CDR1 and CDR2 are MNHEY and SVGEGT. The CDR3 runs to 14 residues. J gave up 3 bases and V 6 bases, and 8 bases lay outside the gene matches. CDR3 amino acids: CASRRGTVVYEQYF. CDR3 nucleotides: TGTGCCAGCAGACGAGGGACAGTCGTCTACGAGCAGTACTTC.

The chain recombines TRBV25-1 with TRBJ2-5; 10 nucleotides match TRBD1. Germline V gives CDR1 MGHDK, CDR2 SYGVNS. The CDR3 has 18 amino acids. With V trimmed by 7 bases and J by 13 bases, 27 bases remained unmatched. CDR3 bases: TGTGCCAGCACCCCCGGCAGGGGTGGGGACAGGGGAGAGACCCAGTGGTACTTC. Protein product: CASTPGRGGDRGETQWYF.

There are many counts of this clonotype. The chain couples TRBV6-1 to TRBJ1-2; D gene uncertain. CDR3 length: 12 residues. V was shortened by 4 bases and J by 4 bases, with 7 bases between the two germline ends. The V gene's germline CDR1 is MNHNS and CDR2 SASEGT. The CDR3 protein is CASSGDTYGYTF. CDR3 bases: TGTGCCAGCAGTGGAGACACCTATGGCTACACCTTC.